The clone carrying this T cell receptor (beta chain) was detected a few times. The sample belongs to a study of response to subunit inactivated influenza vaccine. TCRdb reanalysed the RT-PCR reads using MiXCR and keeps one entry per CDR3 protein. The table includes 700,000 to 800,000 distinct CDR3 sequences, roughly 20% detected once. The germline CDR1 and CDR2 sequences are SGHRS and YFSETQ. V lost 4 bases and J lost 4, with 19 bases in between. CDR3 length equals 16 residues. The V and J genes are TRBV5-1 and TRBJ2-3, with D tentatively TRBD2 (7 bases). The TCR comes from a middle-aged man who received an inactivated influenza vaccine. The input for sequencing was PBMCs from blood, taken roughly 5 days after vaccination. The CDR3 spells CASSPGGGAAADTQYF. The CDR3 region has the DNA TGCGCCAGCAGCCCTGGCGGGGGCGCGGCCGCAGATACGCAGTATTTT. The variable domain in full, with the rest retrieved from reference TRBV5-1 and TRBJ2-3, is KAGVTQTPRYLIKTRGQQVTLSCSPISGHRSVSWYQQTPGQGLQFLFEYFSETQRNKGNFPGRFSGRQFSNSRSEMNVSTLELGDSALYLCASSPGGGAAADTQYFGPGTRLTVL.